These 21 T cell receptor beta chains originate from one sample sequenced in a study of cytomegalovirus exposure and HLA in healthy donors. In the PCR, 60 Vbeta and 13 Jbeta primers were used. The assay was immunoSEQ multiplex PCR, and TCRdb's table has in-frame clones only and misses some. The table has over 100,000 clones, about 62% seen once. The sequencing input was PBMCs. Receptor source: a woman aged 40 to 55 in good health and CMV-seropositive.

CDR3 amino acids: CASSLGGTSGYNEQFF. DNA of the CDR3: TGCGCCAGCAGCTTGGGAGGGACTAGCGGCTACAATGAGCAGTTCTTC. The V and J genes are TRBV5-1 and TRBJ2-1; 11 positions agree with TRBD2. This CDR3 is 16 amino acids long. With 0 bases clipped from V and 3 bases from J, the junction kept 2 bases outside the gene matches. The germline gives CDR1 SGHRS, CDR2 YFSETQ. Full variable domain (rest looked up from reference TRBV5-1 and TRBJ2-1): KAGVTQTPRYLIKTRGQQVTLSCSPISGHRSVSWYQQTPGQGLQFLFEYFSETQRNKGNFPGRFSGRQFSNSRSEMNVSTLELGDSALYLCASSLGGTSGYNEQFFGPGTRLTVL.

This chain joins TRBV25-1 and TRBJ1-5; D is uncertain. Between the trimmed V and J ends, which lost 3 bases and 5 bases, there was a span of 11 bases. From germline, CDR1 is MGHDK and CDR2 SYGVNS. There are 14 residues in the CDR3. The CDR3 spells CASSDLGPDQPQHF. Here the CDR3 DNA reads TGTGCCAGCAGTGATCTAGGCCCAGATCAGCCCCAGCATTTT.

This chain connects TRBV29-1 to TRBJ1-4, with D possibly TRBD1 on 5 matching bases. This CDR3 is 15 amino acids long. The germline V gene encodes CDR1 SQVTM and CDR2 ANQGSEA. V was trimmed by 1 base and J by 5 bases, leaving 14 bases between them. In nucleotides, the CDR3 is TGCAGCGTTGAAGTCCGGACACCACGGAATGAAAAACTGTTTTTT. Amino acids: CSVEVRTPRNEKLFF.

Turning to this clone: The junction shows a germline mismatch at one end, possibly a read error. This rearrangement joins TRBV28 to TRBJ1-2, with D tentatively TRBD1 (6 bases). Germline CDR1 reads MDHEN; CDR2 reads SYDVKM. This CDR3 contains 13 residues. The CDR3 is CASIGEGVGGYPF. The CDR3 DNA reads TGTGCCAGCATAGGGGAGGGGGTAGGAGGCTACCCCTTC.

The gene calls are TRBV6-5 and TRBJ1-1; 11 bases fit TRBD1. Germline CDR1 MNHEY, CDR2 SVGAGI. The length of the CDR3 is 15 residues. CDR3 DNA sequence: TGTGCTACTGTCCGGGACAGGGGGTTGAACACTGAAGCTTTCTTT. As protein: CATVRDRGLNTEAFF.

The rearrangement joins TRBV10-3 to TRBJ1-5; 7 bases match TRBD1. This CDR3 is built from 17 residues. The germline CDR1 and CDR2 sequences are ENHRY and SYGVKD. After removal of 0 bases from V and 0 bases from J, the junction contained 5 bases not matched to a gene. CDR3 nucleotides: TGTGCCATCAGTGAGTCGTTAGGACAGGCTAGCAATCAGCCCCAGCATTTT. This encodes CAISESLGQASNQPQHF.

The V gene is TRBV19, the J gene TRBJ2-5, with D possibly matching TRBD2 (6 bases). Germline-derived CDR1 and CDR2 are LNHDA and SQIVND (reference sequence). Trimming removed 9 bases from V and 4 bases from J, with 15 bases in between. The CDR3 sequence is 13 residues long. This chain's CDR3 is CASEEGGRETQYF. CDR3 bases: TGTGCCAGCGAAGAGGGAGGTCGAGAGACCCAGTACTTC.

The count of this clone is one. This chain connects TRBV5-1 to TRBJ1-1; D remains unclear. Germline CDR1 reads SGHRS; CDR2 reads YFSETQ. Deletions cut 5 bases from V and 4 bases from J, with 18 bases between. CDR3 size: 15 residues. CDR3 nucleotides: TGCGCCAGCAGTCCCGAGACATGGGTAGGCACTGAAGCTTTCTTT. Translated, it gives CASSPETWVGTEAFF.

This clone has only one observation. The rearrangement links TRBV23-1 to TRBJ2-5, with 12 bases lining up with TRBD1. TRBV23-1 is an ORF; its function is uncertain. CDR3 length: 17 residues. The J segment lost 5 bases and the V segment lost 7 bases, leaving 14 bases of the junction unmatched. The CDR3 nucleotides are TGCGCCAGCACAAACCCGGGGACAGGGGGCTCTGGGGAGACCCAGTACTTC. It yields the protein CASTNPGTGGSGETQYF.

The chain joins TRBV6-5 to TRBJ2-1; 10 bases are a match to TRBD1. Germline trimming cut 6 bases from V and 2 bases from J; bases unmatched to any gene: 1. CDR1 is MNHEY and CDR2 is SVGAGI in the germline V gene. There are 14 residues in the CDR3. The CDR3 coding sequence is TGTGCCAGCAGGGGACAGGGGACCTACAATGAGCAGTTCTTC. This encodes CASRGQGTYNEQFF.

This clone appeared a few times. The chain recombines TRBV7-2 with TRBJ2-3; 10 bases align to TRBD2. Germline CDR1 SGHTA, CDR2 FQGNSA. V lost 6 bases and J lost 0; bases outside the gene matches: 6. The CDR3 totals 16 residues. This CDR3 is CASSLLAGTSTDTQYF. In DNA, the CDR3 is TGTGCCAGCAGTTTACTAGCGGGAACTAGCACAGATACGCAGTATTTT.

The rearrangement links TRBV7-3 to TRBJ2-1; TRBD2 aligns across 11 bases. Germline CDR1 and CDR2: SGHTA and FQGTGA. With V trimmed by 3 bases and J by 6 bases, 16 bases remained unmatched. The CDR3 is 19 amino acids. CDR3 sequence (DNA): TGTGCCAGCAGCTTTAGGGCCAGTTCTAGCGGGAGGAATCCCAATGAGCAGTTCTTC. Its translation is CASSFRASSSGRNPNEQFF.

The CDR3: CASSQESGGHTQYF. The CDR3 DNA reads as TGCGCCAGCAGCCAAGAATCAGGGGGTCATACGCAGTATTTT. V usage is TRBV4-1 and J usage is TRBJ2-3; 7 nucleotides align to TRBD1. The CDR3 has 14 residues. V shed 0 bases, J shed 7 bases, and the junction held 4 bases outside the gene matches. Looked up from germline, CDR1 is MGHRA and CDR2 is YSYEKL.

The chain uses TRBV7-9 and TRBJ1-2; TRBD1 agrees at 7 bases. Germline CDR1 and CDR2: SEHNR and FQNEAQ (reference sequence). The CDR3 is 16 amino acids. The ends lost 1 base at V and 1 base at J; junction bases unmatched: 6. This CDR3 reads CASSLGSQGLNYGYTF. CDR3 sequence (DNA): TGTGCCAGCAGCTTAGGGTCACAGGGGCTTAACTATGGCTACACCTTC.

The CDR3 coding sequence is TGTGCCAGCAGCACCGACAGAACTTGCCGTTCACCTGGAAACACCATATATTTT. This translates into CASSTDRTCRSPGNTIYF. The chain couples TRBV21-1 to TRBJ1-3; the tabulated D call, TRBD1, remains unverified against the DNA. TRBV21-1 is an annotated pseudogene. The CDR3 extends over 18 amino acids.

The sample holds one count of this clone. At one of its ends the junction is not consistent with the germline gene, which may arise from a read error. CDR3 in amino acids: CSVERGHGHTF. DNA of the CDR3: TGCAGCGTTGAACGGGGACATGGCCACACCTTC. V gene TRBV29-1 combines with J gene TRBJ1-2, with D maybe TRBD1 (6 bases). This CDR3 spans 11 amino acids. Germline CDR1 is SQVTM and CDR2 is ANQGSEA. The variable domain in full, completed from reference TRBV29-1 and TRBJ1-2, reads SAVISQKPSRDICQRGTSLTIQCQVDSQVTMMFWYRQQPGQSLTLIATANQGSEATYESGFVIDKFPISRPNLTFSTLTVSNMSPEDSSIYLCSVERGHGHTFGSGTRLTVV.

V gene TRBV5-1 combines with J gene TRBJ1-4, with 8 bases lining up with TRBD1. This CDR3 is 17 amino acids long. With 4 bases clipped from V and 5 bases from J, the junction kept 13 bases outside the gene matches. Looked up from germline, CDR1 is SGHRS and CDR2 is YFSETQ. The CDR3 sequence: CASSPGGPLVGNEKLFF. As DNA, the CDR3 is TGCGCCAGCAGCCCAGGGGGCCCCCTTGTCGGGAATGAAAAACTGTTTTTT.

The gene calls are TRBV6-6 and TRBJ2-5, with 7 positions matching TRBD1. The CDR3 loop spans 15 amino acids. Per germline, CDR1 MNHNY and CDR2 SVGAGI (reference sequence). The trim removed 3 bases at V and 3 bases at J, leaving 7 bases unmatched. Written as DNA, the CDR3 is TGTGCCAGCAGTTATCAAGGACAGGCGAAAGAGACCCAGTACTTC. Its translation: CASSYQGQAKETQYF.

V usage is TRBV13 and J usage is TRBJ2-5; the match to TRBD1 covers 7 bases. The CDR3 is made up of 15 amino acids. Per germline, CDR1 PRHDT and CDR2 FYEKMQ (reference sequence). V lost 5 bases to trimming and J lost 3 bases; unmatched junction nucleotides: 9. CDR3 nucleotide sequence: TGTGCCAGCAGCCCGGAGGCCGGGACAGAAGAGACCCAGTACTTC. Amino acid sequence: CASSPEAGTEETQYF.

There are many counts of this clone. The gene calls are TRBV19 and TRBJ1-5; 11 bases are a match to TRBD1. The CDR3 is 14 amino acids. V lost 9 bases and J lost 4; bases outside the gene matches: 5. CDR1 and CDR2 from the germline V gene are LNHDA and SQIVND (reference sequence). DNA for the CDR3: TGTGCCAGCCGAGGGACAGGGGGAAATCAGCCCCAGCATTTT. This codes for CASRGTGGNQPQHF.

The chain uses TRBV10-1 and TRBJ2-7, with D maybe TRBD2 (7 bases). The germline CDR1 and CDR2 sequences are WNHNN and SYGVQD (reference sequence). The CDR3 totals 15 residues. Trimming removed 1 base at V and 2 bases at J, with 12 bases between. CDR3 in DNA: TGCGCCAGCAGTGAGTACGGGGGGCCCGCCTACGAGCAGTACTTC. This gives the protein CASSEYGGPAYEQYF.